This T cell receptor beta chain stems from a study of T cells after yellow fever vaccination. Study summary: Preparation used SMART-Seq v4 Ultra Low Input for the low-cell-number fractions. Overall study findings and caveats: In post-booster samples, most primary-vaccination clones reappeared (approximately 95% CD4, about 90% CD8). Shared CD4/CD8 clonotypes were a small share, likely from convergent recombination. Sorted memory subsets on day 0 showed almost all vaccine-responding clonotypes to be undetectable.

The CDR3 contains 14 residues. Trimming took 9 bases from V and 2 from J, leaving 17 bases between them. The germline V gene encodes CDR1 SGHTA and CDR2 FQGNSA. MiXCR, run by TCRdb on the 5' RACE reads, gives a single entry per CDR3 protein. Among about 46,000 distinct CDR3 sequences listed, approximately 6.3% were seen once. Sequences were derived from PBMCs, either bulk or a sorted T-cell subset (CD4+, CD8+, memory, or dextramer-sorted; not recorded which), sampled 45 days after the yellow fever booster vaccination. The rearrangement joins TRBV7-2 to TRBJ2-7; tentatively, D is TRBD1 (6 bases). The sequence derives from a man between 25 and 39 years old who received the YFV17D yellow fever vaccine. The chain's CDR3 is CASTRGFGTYEQYF. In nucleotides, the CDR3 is TGTGCCAGTACCAGGGGTTTCGGGACCTACGAGCAGTACTTC.